This TCR beta chain appears in the sequencing data of a study of beta chain features in type 1 diabetes. Expressed TCRB transcripts were sequenced after all isolated RNA was converted to cDNA. Libraries were prepared by immunoSEQ multiplex PCR; TCRdb keeps only in-frame clonotypes and omits some of them. This repertoire shows approximately 300,000 clones, 11% found once; its top ten account for about 0.014%. Trimming left V 5 bases short and J 3 bases short, with 7 bases between. Per the germline V gene, CDR1 is SEHNR and CDR2 is FQNEAQ (reference sequence). The CDR3 totals 12 residues. A word on this clone: The identical CDR3 is also encoded by other nucleotide sequences in the sample.

This sequence was found in a woman under 40 in good health. The sequencing input was naive CD4+ T cells from blood. The V gene is TRBV7-9, the J gene TRBJ2-5; TRBD1 is a possible D gene (5 bases). Here the CDR3 reads CASSLREETQYF. The CDR3 region has the DNA TGTGCCAGCAGCCTCAGGGAAGAGACCCAGTACTTC.